The source of this T cell receptor (beta chain) is a study of blood T cell repertoires in COVID-19. The wider study: T cells, B-cell-depleted T cells, or PBMCs supplied cDNA or gDNA.

Recruited during active infection, patients (from Seattle) were subsequently followed longitudinally. The CDR3 contains 16 residues. Trimming took 0 bases from V and 4 from J; bases not matched to a gene: 6. Germline loops: CDR1 LGHDT, CDR2 YNNKEL (reference sequence). Original analysis: Estimation of nucleated cell counts relied on the amplification of reference gene primers. Assay used: immunoSEQ multiplex PCR; TCRdb lists only in-frame clones, some missing. The V and J calls and clone size are taken from that table; D and trimming were inferred from the DNA. This table has approximately 250,000 clones, approximately 85% appearing once.

Sequencing was performed on peripheral blood. The V and J genes are TRBV3-1 (or the pseudogene TRBV3-2) and TRBJ2-7, with 10 bases that match TRBD2. This TCR came from a man aged 50 to 60 with COVID-19, enrolled during active disease. The CDR3 loop reads CASSQDIQRGGYEQYF. In DNA, the CDR3 is TGTGCCAGCAGCCAAGATATACAGCGGGGGGGGTACGAGCAGTACTTC.